The entry below gives a single T cell receptor (beta chain) sequence along with its context. The antigen is unknown. V lost 4 bases and J lost 2, with 15 bases in between. CDR1 SQVTM and CDR2 ANQGSEA come from the germline V gene. This CDR3 has 15 residues. Clones were read by immunoSEQ multiplex PCR, and TCRdb kept only the in-frame ones, dropping some. The sample carries 95,000 to 120,000 clones, almost 96% recorded once. This sample was included in a study of cytomegalovirus exposure and HLA in healthy donors. Study in general: It was reported in a later analysis that the 90 to 150 validation repertoires used the same platform as the 666 first-cohort repertoires. Study-wide results and caveats: 150 or so TCR beta chains were listed as cytomegalovirus-associated. The study found most TCR sequences rare, yet found some public TCRs in many donors.

This TCR derives from a woman under 30 in good health and CMV-seronegative. Source material: PBMCs. V gene TRBV29-1 combines with J gene TRBJ2-1; TRBD1 is a possible D gene (5 bases). CDR3 nucleotide sequence: TGCAGCGTTGGCCTAAGGGGATTGGCCTACAATGAGCAGTTCTTC. This sequence encodes CSVGLRGLAYNEQFF.